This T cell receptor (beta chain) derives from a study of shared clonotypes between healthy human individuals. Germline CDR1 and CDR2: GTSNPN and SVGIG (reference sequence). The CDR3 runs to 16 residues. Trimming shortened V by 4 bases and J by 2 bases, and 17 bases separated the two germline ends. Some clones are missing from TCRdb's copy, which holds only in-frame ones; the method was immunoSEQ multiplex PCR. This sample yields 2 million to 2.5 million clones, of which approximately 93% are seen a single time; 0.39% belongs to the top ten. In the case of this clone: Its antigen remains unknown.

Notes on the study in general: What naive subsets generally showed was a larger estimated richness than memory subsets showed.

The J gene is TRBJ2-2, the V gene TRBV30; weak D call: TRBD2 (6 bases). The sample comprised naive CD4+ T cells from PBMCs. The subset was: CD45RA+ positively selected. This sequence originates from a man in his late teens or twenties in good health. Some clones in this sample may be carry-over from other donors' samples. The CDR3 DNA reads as TGTGCCTGGATTTCTAGGAGGGGAAGAAACACCGGGGAGCTGTTTTTT. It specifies CAWISRRGRNTGELFF.